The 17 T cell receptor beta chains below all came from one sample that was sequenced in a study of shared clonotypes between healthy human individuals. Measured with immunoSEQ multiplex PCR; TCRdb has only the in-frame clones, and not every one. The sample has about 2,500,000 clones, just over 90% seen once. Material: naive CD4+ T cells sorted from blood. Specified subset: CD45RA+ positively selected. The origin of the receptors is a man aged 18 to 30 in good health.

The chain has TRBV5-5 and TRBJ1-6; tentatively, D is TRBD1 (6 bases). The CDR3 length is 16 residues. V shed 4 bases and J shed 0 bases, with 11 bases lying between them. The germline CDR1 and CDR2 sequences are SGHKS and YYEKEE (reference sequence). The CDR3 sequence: CASSPTGSSYNSPLHF. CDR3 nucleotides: TGTGCCAGCAGCCCAACAGGGAGCTCCTATAATTCACCCCTCCACTTT.

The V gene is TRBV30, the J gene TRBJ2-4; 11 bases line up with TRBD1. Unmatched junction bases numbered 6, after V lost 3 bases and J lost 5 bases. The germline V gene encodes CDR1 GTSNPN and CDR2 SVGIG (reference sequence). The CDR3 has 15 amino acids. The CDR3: CAWRGDRGAENIQYF. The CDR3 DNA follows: TGTGCCTGGAGGGGGGACAGGGGGGCCGAAAACATTCAGTACTTC.

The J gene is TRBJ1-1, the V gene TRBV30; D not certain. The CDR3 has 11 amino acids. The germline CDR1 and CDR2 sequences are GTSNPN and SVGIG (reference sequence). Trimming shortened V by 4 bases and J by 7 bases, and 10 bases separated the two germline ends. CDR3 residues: CAWTLGIEAFF. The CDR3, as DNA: TGTGCCTGGACTCTGGGCATTGAAGCTTTCTTT. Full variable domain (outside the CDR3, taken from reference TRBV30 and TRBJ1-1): SQTIHQWPATLVQPVGSPLSLECTVEGTSNPNLYWYRQAAGRGLQLLFYSVGIGQISSEVPQNLSASRPQDRQFILSSKKLLLSDSGFYLCAWTLGIEAFFGQGTRLTVV.

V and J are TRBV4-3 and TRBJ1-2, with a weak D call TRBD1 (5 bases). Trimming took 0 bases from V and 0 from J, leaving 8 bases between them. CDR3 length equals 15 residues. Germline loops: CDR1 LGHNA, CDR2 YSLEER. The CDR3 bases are TGCGCCAGCAGCCAAGATGGGACTCCTAACTATGGCTACACCTTC. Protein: CASSQDGTPNYGYTF.

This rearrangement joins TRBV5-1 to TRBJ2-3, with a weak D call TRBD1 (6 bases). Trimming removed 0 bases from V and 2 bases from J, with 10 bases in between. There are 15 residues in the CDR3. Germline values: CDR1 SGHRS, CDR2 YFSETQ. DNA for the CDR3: TGCGCCAGCAGCTTGGCGGGACAATACACAGATACGCAGTATTTT. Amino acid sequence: CASSLAGQYTDTQYF.

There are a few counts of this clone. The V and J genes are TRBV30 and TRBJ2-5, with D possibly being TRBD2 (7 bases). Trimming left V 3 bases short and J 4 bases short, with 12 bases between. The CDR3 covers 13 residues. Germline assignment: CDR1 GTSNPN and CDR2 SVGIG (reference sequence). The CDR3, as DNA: TGTGCCTGGAGCTACGGGGGGCGAGAGACCCAGTACTTC. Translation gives CAWSYGGRETQYF.

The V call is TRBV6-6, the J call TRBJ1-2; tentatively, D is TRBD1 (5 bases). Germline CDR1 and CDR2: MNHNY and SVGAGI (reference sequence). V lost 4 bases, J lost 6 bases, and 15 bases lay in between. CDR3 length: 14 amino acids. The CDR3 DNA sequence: TGTGCCAGCAGTTCCCACGTGGGGCGGAATGGCTACACCTTC. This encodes CASSSHVGRNGYTF.

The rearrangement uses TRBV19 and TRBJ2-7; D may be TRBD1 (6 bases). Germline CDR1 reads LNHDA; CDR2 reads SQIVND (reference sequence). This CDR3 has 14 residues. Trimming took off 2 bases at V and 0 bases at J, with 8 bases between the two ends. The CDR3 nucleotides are TGTGCCAGTAGTATACAACAGGGCTCCTACGAGCAGTACTTC. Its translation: CASSIQQGSYEQYF.

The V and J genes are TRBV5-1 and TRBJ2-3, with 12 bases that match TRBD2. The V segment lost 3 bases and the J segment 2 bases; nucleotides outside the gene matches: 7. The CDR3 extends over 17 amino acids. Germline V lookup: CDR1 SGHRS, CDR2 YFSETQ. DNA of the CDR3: TGCGCCAGCAGCTCCACCCTAGCGGGAGGGTTCACAGATACGCAGTATTTT. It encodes CASSSTLAGGFTDTQYF.

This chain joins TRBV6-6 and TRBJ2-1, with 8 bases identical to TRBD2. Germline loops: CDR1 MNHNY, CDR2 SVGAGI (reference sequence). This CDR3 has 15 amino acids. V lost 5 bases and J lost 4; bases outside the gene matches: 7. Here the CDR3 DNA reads TGTGCCAGCAGTCCGCCGGGACTAGGGTACAATGAGCAGTTCTTC. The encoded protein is CASSPPGLGYNEQFF.

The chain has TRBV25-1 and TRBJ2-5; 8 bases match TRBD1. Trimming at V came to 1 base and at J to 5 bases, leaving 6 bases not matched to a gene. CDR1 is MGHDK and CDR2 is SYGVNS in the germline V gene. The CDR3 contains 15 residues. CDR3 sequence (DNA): TGTGCCAGCAGTGAATCTAACAGGGGGAGGGAGACCCAGTACTTC. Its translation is CASSESNRGRETQYF.

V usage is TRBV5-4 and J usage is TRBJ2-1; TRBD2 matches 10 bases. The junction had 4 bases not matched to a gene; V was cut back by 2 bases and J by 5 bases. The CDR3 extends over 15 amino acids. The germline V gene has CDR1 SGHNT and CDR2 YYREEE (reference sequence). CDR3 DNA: TGTGCCAGCAGCTTACTAGCGGGACCTGACAATGAGCAGTTCTTC. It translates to CASSLLAGPDNEQFF. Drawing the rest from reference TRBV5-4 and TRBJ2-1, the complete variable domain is ETGVTQSPTHLIKTRGQQVTLRCSSQSGHNTVSWYQQALGQGPQFIFQYYREEENGRGNFPPRFSGLQFPNYSSELNVNALELDDSALYLCASSLLAGPDNEQFFGPGTRLTVL.

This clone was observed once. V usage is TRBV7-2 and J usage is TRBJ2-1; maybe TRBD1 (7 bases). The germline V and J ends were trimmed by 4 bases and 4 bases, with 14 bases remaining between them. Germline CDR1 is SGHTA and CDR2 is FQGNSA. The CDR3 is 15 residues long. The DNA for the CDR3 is TGTGCCAGCAGCTCCCTCCCAGGGGGGTACAATGAGCAGTTCTTC. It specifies CASSSLPGGYNEQFF.

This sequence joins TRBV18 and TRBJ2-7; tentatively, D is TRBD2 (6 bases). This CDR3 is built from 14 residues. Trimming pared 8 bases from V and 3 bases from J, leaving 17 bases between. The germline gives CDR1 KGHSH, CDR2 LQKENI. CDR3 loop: CASQGFGTDYEQYF. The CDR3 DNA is TGTGCCAGCCAGGGATTCGGGACTGACTACGAGCAGTACTTC.

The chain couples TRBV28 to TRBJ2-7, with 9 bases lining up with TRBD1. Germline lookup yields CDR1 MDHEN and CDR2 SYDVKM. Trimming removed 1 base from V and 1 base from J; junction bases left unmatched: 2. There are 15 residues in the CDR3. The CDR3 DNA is TGTGCCAGCAGTTTATTCGGACAGGGGTCCTACGAGCAGTACTTC. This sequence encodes CASSLFGQGSYEQYF.

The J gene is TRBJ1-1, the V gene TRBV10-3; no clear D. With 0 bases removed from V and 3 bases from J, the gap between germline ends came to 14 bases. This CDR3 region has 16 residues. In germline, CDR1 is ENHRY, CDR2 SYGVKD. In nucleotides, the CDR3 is TGTGCCATCAGTGAGTCTGGGCTTAGCGTTTACACTGAAGCTTTCTTT. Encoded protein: CAISESGLSVYTEAFF.

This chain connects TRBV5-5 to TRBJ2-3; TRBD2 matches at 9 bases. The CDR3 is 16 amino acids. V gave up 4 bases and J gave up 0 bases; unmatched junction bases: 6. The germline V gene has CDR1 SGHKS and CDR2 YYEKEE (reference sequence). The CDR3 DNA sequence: TGTGCCAGCAGCCCAACCGGGACTAGCAGCACAGATACGCAGTATTTT. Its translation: CASSPTGTSSTDTQYF.